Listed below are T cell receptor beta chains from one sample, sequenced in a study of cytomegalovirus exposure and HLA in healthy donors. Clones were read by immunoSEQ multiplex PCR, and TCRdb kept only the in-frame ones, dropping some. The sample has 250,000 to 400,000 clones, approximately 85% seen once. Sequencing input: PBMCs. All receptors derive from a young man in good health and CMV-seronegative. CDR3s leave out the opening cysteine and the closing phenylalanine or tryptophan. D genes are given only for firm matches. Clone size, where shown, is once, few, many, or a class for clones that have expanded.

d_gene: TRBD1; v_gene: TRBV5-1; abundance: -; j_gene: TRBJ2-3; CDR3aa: ASSNRDRADTQY
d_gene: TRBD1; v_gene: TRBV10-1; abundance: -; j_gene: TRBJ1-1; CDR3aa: ASSHDRVSLTEAF
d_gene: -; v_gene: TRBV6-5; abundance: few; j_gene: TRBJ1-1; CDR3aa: ASSYRGGRGTEAF
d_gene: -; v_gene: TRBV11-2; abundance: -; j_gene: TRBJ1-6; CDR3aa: ASSLSLAVNNSPLH
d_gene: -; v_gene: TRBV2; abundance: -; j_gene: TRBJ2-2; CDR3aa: ASRGVLNTGELF
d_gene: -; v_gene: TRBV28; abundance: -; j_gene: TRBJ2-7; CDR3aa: ASSLSTSPFYEQY
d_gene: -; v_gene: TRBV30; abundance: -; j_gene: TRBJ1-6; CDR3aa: AWSVGGWYNNSPLH
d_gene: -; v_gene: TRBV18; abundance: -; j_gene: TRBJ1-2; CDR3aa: ASSPPLENYGYT
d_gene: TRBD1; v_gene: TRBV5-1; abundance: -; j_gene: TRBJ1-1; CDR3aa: ASSRITGGGTEAF
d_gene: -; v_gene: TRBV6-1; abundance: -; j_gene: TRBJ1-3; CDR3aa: ASNFQGLRNTIY
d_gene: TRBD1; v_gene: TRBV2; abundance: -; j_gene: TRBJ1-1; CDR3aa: ASRVQGSRNTEAF
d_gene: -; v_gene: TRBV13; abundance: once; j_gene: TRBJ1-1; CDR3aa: ASSQYGGIDTEAF
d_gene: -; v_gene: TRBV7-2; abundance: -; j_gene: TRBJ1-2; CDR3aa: ASSLRPGSLSNYGYT
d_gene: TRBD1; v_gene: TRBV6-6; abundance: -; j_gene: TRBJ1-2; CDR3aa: ASSYLGGSDYGYT
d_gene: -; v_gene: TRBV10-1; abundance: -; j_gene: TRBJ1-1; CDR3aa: ASSWGVEDTEAF
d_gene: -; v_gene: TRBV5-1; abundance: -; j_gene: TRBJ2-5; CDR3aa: ASSYPGEWETQY
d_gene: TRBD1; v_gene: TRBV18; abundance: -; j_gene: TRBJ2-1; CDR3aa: ASSLGDRAPRSANEQF
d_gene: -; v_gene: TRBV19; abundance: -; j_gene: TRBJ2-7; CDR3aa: ASSIWLDNEQY
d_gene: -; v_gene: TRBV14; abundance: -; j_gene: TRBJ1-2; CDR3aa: ASSQEGQIYGYT
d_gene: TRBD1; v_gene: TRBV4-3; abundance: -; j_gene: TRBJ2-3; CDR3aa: ASSQQDRDADTQY
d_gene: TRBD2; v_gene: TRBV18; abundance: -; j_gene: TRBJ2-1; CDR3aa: ASSPASGGVWNEQF
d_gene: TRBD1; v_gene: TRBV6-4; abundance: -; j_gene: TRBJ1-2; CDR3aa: ASRETGDGYGYT
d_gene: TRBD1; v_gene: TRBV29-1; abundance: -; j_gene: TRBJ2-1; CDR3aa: SVEDFDPGQGAYNEQF
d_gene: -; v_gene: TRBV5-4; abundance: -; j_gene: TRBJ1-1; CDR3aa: ASSLDSHEAF
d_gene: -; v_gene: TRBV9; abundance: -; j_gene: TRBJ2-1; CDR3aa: ASSVGSRGSYNEQF
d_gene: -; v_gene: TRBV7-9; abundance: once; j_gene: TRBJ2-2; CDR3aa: ASSFIRSNTGELF
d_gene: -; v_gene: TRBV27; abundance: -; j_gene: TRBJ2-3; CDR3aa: ASSWASRWDTQY
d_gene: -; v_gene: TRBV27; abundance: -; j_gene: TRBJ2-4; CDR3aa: ASSFGAAVENIQY
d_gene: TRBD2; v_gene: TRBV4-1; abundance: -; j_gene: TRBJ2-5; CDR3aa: ASSQVGLGETQY
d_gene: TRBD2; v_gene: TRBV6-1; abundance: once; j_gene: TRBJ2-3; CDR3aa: ASSELTSPSTDTQY
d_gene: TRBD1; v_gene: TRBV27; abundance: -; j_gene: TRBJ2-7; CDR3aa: ASSSIRGLGFSEQY
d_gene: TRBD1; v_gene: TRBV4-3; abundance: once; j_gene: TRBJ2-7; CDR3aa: ASSHFTGGGYEQY
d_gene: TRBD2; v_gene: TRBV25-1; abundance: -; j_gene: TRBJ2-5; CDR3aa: ASSESGRGGQETQY
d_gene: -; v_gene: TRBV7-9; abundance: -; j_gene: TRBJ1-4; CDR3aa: ASSLKGGYNEKLF
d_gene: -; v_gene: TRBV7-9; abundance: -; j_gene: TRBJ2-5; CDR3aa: ASSPLGGGLETQY
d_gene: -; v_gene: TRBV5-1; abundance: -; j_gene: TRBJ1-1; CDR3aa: ASRTGERHTEAF
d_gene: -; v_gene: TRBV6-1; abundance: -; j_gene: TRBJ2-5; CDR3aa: ASSDWGVAETQY
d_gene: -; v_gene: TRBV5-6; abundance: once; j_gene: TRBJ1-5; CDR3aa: ASSWGRALGNQPQH
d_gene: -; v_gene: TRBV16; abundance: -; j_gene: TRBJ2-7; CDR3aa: ASSPETSNYEQY
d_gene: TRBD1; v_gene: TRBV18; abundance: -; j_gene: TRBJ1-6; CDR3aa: ASSLDRDYNSPLH
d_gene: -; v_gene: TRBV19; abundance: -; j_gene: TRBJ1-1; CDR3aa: ASSTGRLSSSEAF
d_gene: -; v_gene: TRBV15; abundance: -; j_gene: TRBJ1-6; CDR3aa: ATKYGRTLH
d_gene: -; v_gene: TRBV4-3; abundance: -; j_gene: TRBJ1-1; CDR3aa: ASSQDRSAGIEAF
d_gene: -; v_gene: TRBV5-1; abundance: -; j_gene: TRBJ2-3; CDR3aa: ASSLQGQGRVDTQY
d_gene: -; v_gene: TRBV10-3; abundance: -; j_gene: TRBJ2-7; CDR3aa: AISLTGSYEQY
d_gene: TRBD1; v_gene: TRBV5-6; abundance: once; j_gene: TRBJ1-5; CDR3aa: ASSRTGGWSQPQH
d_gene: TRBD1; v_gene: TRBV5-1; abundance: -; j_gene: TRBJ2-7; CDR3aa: ASSLVGTGWDEQY
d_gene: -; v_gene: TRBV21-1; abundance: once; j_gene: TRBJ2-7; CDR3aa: ASSRRDTDYEQY